This is a list of T cell receptor beta chains from one sample in a study of blood T cell repertoires in COVID-19. The assay was immunoSEQ multiplex PCR, and TCRdb's table has in-frame clones only and misses some. The table includes roughly 150,000 clones, around 87% detected once. The sample consisted of peripheral blood. Receptors were obtained from a woman aged 70 to 79 with COVID-19, enrolled during active disease. Each CDR3 is given with its conserved first and last residue. Fields, in order: clone size, V gene, D gene, J gene, CDR3 protein, CDR3 DNA. A D gene is named only where the DNA matches it firmly. Size is stated for part of the rows, as once, few or many counts, or as a class when the clone is expanded.

NA	TRBV5-4	NA	TRBJ1-6	CASSFSTGSLNNSPLHF	TGTGCCAGCAGCTTCTCGACAGGCTCACTAAATAATTCACCCCTCCACTTT
NA	TRBV5-1	TRBD1	TRBJ2-3	CASSFNRGRDTQYF	TGCGCCAGCAGCTTTAACAGGGGGCGTGATACGCAGTATTTT
NA	TRBV30	TRBD1	TRBJ1-2	CAWSEWDRDYGYTF	TGTGCCTGGAGTGAATGGGACAGGGATTATGGCTACACCTTC
NA	TRBV29-1	TRBD1	TRBJ2-1	CSVEKGTGDAYNEQFF	TGCAGCGTTGAAAAAGGGACAGGGGATGCTTACAATGAGCAGTTCTTC
NA	TRBV13	TRBD2	TRBJ2-2	CASSLATGGTPGELFF	TGTGCCAGCAGCTTAGCGACGGGGGGAACCCCCGGGGAGCTGTTTTTT
NA	TRBV23-1	TRBD1	TRBJ1-3	CASSTTGEGNTIYF	TGCGCCAGCTCGACGACAGGGGAAGGAAACACCATATATTTT
NA	TRBV10-1	TRBD1	TRBJ1-1	CAKTPAGQGVGEAFF	TGCGCCAAGACACCCGCGGGACAGGGGGTCGGTGAAGCTTTCTTT
NA	TRBV19	NA	TRBJ2-1	CATQGERGFHEQFF	TGTGCCACCCAGGGGGAGCGGGGGTTCCATGAGCAGTTCTTC
once	TRBV28	TRBD1	TRBJ1-5	CASVQGGHQPQHF	TGTGCCAGCGTACAGGGGGGTCATCAGCCCCAGCATTTT
NA	TRBV15	NA	TRBJ2-3	CATSRGAGGAQYF	TGTGCCACCAGCAGAGGGGCTGGAGGGGCGCAGTATTTT
NA	TRBV7-9	TRBD1	TRBJ1-2	CASSSQGAIYGYTF	TGTGCCAGCAGCAGCCAGGGGGCAATCTATGGCTACACCTTC
NA	TRBV5-5	TRBD1	TRBJ1-1	CASSLAGQGADTEAFF	TGTGCCAGCAGCTTGGCCGGACAGGGGGCGGACACTGAAGCTTTCTTT
NA	TRBV5-4	NA	TRBJ1-6	CASSLVRDSPLHF	TGTGCCAGCAGCTTGGTTCGGGATTCACCCCTCCACTTT
NA	TRBV4-2	NA	TRBJ1-4	CASSPDRRNEKLFF	TGTGCCAGCAGCCCGGACAGAAGAAATGAAAAACTGTTTTTT
few	TRBV28	TRBD1	TRBJ1-1	CASSLWGVRGRTEAFF	TGTGCCAGCAGTTTGTGGGGGGTTAGGGGGCGAACTGAAGCTTTCTTT
once	TRBV9	NA	TRBJ1-3	CASSALTGGSGNTIYF	TGTGCCAGCAGCGCCCTAACAGGCGGCTCTGGAAACACCATATATTTT
NA	TRBV5-1	NA	TRBJ2-5	CASSFEGGPEETQYF	TGCGCCAGCAGCTTTGAGGGGGGGCCTGAGGAGACCCAGTACTTC
NA	TRBV18	NA	TRBJ2-4	CASSRAGAKNIQYF	TGTGCCAGCTCCCGGGCGGGGGCCAAAAACATTCAGTACTTC
NA	TRBV30	TRBD1	TRBJ1-5	CAWSTGGLNSNQPQHF	TGTGCCTGGAGTACAGGGGGCTTAAATAGCAATCAGCCCCAGCATTTT
NA	TRBV7-9	NA	TRBJ1-6	CASSPQGGSKLFNSPLHF	TGTGCCAGCAGCCCCCAGGGAGGGAGCAAGCTTTTTAATTCACCCCTCCACTTT
NA	TRBV10-3	NA	TRBJ2-5	CAIGGDFQETQYF	TGTGCCATCGGCGGGGACTTCCAAGAGACCCAGTACTTC
NA	TRBV19	NA	TRBJ1-5	CASSTQISNQPQHF	TGTGCCAGTAGTACCCAGATTAGCAATCAGCCCCAGCATTTT
NA	TRBV5-1	TRBD1	TRBJ2-4	CASSSRDRPLAKNIQYF	TGCGCCAGCAGCTCCCGGGACAGGCCCTTAGCCAAAAACATTCAGTACTTC
NA	TRBV5-1	NA	TRBJ1-6	CASSLVGPRDSPLHF	TGCGCCAGCAGCTTGGTGGGCCCCAGAGATTCACCCCTCCACTTT
few	TRBV9	NA	TRBJ1-5	CASSVGNQPQHF	TGTGCCAGCAGCGTCGGCAATCAGCCCCAGCATTTT
NA	TRBV20-1	NA	TRBJ1-6	CSPPTRDNSF	TGCAGTCCCCCTACCAGGGATAATTCATTT
NA	TRBV7-2	NA	TRBJ1-6	CASIGAFYNSPLHF	TGTGCCAGCATAGGGGCCTTCTATAATTCACCCCTCCACTTT
NA	TRBV4-1	NA	TRBJ1-5	CASSQDWGGNQPQHF	TGCGCCAGCAGCCAAGACTGGGGGGGAAATCAGCCCCAGCATTTT
NA	TRBV7-8	NA	TRBJ1-6	CASTWGHNSPLHF	TGTGCCAGCACTTGGGGCCACAATTCACCCCTCCACTTT
NA	TRBV18	TRBD2	TRBJ2-2	CASSPSGGANTGELFF	TGTGCCAGCTCACCATCCGGGGGGGCGAACACCGGGGAGCTGTTTTTT
NA	TRBV29-1	NA	TRBJ2-5	CCVDDVAYSDQETQYF	TGCTGCGTTGATGATGTGGCTTATAGCGACCAAGAGACCCAGTACTTC
once	TRBV10-1	TRBD1	TRBJ1-6	CASSEGQVFVLHF	TGCGCCAGCAGTGAGGGACAGGTTTTTGTCCTCCACTTT
NA	TRBV28	TRBD2	TRBJ2-6	CASSSHAGDSGANVLTF	TGTGCCAGCAGCTCCCACGCGGGGGACTCTGGGGCCAACGTCCTGACTTTC
NA	TRBV5-1	TRBD2	TRBJ2-1	CASRLAPSGGAIEQFF	TGCGCCAGCCGACTGGCCCCTAGCGGGGGGGCCATTGAGCAGTTCTTC
once	TRBV5-1	NA	TRBJ2-5	CASSLGVVQETQYF	TGCGCCAGCAGCTTGGGAGTAGTCCAAGAGACCCAGTACTTC
NA	TRBV12-5	NA	TRBJ2-3	CASGLDLVMKTQYF	TGTGCTAGTGGTTTGGACCTAGTCATGAAGACGCAGTATTTT
NA	TRBV6-5	NA	TRBJ1-1	CASSTLGGARTEAFF	TGTGCCAGCAGCACCTTGGGAGGGGCTCGGACTGAAGCTTTCTTT
NA	TRBV6-5	NA	TRBJ1-5	CASSRDLSARPQHF	TGTGCCAGCAGCAGGGATCTCTCCGCCCGGCCCCAGCATTTT
NA	TRBV4-2	NA	TRBJ2-5	CASSQTGETQYF	TGTGCCAGCAGCCAAACGGGGGAGACCCAGTACTTC
NA	TRBV11-2	TRBD2	TRBJ2-3	CASSLVGAGVGADTQYF	TGTGCCAGCAGCTTAGTGGGTGCGGGGGTGGGGGCAGATACGCAGTATTTT
NA	TRBV21-1	NA	TRBJ1-5	CASSKEGETGTNQPQHF	TGTGCCAGCAGCAAAGAGGGGGAGACAGGGACTAATCAGCCCCAGCATTTT
once	TRBV11-3	NA	TRBJ2-1	CASSSVLKPNEQFF	TGTGCCAGCAGCTCGGTACTAAAACCGAATGAGCAGTTCTTC
NA	TRBV7-8	TRBD1	TRBJ1-1	CASSLGGGAVKAFF	TGTGCCAGCAGCTTAGGAGGGGGCGCGGTTAAAGCTTTCTTT
NA	TRBV6-5	TRBD2	TRBJ2-4	CASTERGAKNIQYF	TGTGCCAGCACCGAGCGGGGGGCAAAGAACATTCAGTACTTC
NA	TRBV2	NA	TRBJ1-5	CASSPQGTGNQPQHF	TGTGCCAGCAGTCCGCAGGGTACCGGCAATCAGCCCCAGCATTTT
NA	TRBV21-1	NA	TRBJ1-5	CASESSQPQHF	TGTGCCAGCGAGAGTAGTCAGCCCCAGCATTTT
NA	TRBV5-6	TRBD1	TRBJ2-7	CASPRTGDSYEQYF	TGTGCCAGCCCGAGGACAGGGGACTCCTACGAGCAGTACTTC
NA	TRBV30	TRBD1	TRBJ1-2	CAWRWTGLGNYGYTF	TGTGCCTGGAGGTGGACAGGGTTGGGTAACTATGGCTACACCTTC
NA	TRBV7-2	NA	TRBJ2-7	CASSFQAGTLSYEQYF	TGTGCCAGCAGCTTCCAGGCCGGGACACTATCCTACGAGCAGTACTTC
NA	TRBV18	NA	TRBJ1-4	CASSPYREAKEKLFF	TGTGCCAGCTCACCTTATCGTGAAGCGAAAGAAAAACTGTTTTTT
NA	TRBV5-4	TRBD1	TRBJ2-5	CASSSDRGRQETQYF	TGTGCCAGCAGCTCGGACAGGGGTAGGCAAGAGACCCAGTACTTC
NA	TRBV11-2	TRBD1	TRBJ2-7	CASSLSGQGGEQYF	TGTGCCAGCAGCCTCTCCGGACAGGGGGGCGAGCAGTACTTC
NA	TRBV2	TRBD2	TRBJ2-3	CASSQGLASDTQYF	TGTGCCAGCAGTCAGGGACTAGCCTCAGATACGCAGTATTTT
NA	TRBV5-5	TRBD1	TRBJ1-1	CASSLAAGGRGTEAFF	TGTGCCAGCAGCTTAGCGGCCGGGGGCAGGGGGACTGAAGCTTTCTTT
NA	TRBV6-5	TRBD1	TRBJ2-3	CASSLDRVSDTQYF	TGTGCCAGCAGTCTCGACAGGGTTTCGGATACGCAGTATTTT
NA	TRBV2	NA	TRBJ1-5	CASSDLAGEFSNQPQHF	TGTGCCAGCAGTGATTTGGCAGGGGAATTTAGCAATCAGCCCCAGCATTTT